The table lists the clone carrying this T cell receptor beta chain with a count of one. Enrolment of Seattle patients took place during active infection, and they were followed longitudinally. The entry originates in a study of blood T cell repertoires in COVID-19. About the research overall: Sample material is recorded as cDNA or gDNA derived from T cells, B-cell-depleted T cells, or PBMCs.

Authors' analysis steps: Reference gene primer amplification in the assay estimated nucleated cell counts. The repertoire was sequenced with immunoSEQ multiplex PCR; TCRdb's copy has only in-frame clones and lacks some. That table supplies the V and J calls and clone size; D and trimming were determined from the DNA. Among about 370,000 clones listed, 89% were seen once. The V end was cut by 3 bases, the J end by 0 bases, with 14 bases between. CDR3 length equals 16 residues. Germline-derived CDR1 and CDR2 are MDHEN and SYDVKM. The rearrangement links TRBV28 to TRBJ1-2, with a weak D call TRBD1 (5 bases). This clonotype was sampled from a woman in her 30s with COVID-19, enrolled during active disease. The sequenced material came from peripheral blood. The CDR3 nucleotides are TGTGCCAGCAGTTTGGTTCAGGGATCCCCTAACTATGGCTACACCTTC. Translating gives CASSLVQGSPNYGYTF.